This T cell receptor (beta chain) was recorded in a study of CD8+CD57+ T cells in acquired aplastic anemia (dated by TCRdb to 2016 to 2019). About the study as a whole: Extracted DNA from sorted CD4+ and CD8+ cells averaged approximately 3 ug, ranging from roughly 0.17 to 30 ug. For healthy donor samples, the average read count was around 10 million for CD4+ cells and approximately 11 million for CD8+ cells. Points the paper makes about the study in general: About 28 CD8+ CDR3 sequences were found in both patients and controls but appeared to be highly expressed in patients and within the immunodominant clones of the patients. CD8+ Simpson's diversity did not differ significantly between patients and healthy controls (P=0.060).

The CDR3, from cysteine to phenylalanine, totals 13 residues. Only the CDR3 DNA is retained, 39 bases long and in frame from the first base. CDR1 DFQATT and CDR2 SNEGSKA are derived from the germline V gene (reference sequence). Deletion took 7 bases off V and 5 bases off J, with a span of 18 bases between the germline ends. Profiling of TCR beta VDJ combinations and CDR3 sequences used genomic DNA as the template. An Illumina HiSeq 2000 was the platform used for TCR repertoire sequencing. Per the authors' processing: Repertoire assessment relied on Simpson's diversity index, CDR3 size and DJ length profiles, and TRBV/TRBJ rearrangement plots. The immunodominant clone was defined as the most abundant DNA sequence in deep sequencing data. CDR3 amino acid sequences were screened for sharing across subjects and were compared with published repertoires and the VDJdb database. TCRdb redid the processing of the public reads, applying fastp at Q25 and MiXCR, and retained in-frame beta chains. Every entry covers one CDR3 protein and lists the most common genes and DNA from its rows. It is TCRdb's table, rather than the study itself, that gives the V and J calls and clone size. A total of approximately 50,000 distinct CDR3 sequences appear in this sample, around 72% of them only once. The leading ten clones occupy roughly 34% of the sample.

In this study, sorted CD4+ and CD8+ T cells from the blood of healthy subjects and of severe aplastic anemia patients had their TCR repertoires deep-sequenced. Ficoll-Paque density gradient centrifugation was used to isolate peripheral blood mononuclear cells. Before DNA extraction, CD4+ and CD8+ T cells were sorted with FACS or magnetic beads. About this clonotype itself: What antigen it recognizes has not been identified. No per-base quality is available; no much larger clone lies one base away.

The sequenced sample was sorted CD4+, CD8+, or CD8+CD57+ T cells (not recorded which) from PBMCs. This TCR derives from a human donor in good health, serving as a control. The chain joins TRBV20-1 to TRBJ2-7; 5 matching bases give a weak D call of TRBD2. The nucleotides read TGCAGTGTTGAGGGCTACGATGATAACGAGCAGTACTTC. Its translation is CSVEGYDDNEQYF.